Below, 9 T cell receptor beta chains from the same sample are listed, as sequenced in a study of blood T cell repertoires in COVID-19. Assay: immunoSEQ multiplex PCR; the TCRdb copy retains only in-frame clones and omits some. This table has under 50,000 clones, approximately 88% appearing once. The material sequenced was peripheral blood. The receptors stem from a human donor in a cohort sampled during active COVID-19.

This clone was observed once. This chain links TRBV28 with TRBJ1-5, with 7 bases aligning to TRBD1. CDR3 length: 14 residues. From germline, CDR1 is MDHEN and CDR2 SYDVKM. Unmatched junction bases numbered 9, after V lost 10 bases and J lost 3 bases. CDR3 in DNA: TGTGCCACCCTAACGACAGGGTCCAATCAGCCCCAGCATTTT. This gives the protein CATLTTGSNQPQHF.

This chain links TRBV5-5 with TRBJ2-7; 8 bases align to TRBD2. Germline assignment: CDR1 SGHKS and CDR2 YYEKEE (reference sequence). V lost 0 bases to trimming and J lost 5 bases; unmatched junction nucleotides: 4. The CDR3 totals 14 residues. CDR3 in DNA: TGTGCCAGCAGCTTGGGGTTCGGGGGGGACGAGCAGTACTTC. This encodes CASSLGFGGDEQYF.

This sequence joins TRBV3-1 (or the pseudogene TRBV3-2) and TRBJ2-7; D not resolved. The CDR3 is 15 amino acids. Germline V gene sequence: CDR1 LGHDT, CDR2 YNNKEL (reference sequence). With 1 base removed from V and 0 bases from J, the gap between germline ends came to 10 bases. As DNA, the CDR3 is TGTGCCAGCAGCCAAGTTTTACTATCCTCCTACGAGCAGTACTTC. Its translation is CASSQVLLSSYEQYF.

V is TRBV28 and J is TRBJ1-2; tentative D call: TRBD1 (6 bases). Germline CDR1 is MDHEN and CDR2 is SYDVKM. This CDR3 comprises 14 residues. V lost 3 bases to trimming and J lost 2 bases, with 10 bases between them. CDR3 sequence reads: CASSFPGGNYGYTF. As DNA, the CDR3 is TGTGCCAGCAGTTTTCCTGGGGGCAACTATGGCTACACCTTC.

The rearrangement joins TRBV19 to TRBJ2-4; D is perhaps TRBD1 (6 bases). The germline V gene encodes CDR1 LNHDA and CDR2 SQIVND (reference sequence). V lost 3 bases and J lost 0, with 21 bases in between. CDR3 length: 19 amino acids. CDR3 sequence reads: CASSIFAVRTQGAKNIQYF. The DNA of the CDR3 is TGTGCCAGTAGTATCTTCGCGGTACGGACACAGGGAGCCAAAAACATTCAGTACTTC.

The chain recombines TRBV27 with TRBJ2-1; possibly TRBD2 for D (5 bases). In germline, CDR1 is MNHEY, CDR2 SMNVEV (reference sequence). The CDR3 runs 15 residues. V shed 6 bases and J shed 3 bases, with 15 bases lying between them. CDR3 DNA sequence: TGTGCCAGCAGCTCCCGACTAAATAACTACAATGAGCAGTTCTTC. Protein product: CASSSRLNNYNEQFF.

This clone is a singleton in its sample. V usage is TRBV5-6 and J usage is TRBJ2-1, with 12 nucleotides matching TRBD2. This CDR3 is built from 17 residues. V lost 0 bases to trimming and J lost 8 bases; unmatched junction nucleotides: 9. Germline V gene lookup returns CDR1 SGHDT and CDR2 YYEEEE. CDR3 DNA sequence: TGTGCCAGCAGCTTGGGCCTAGCGGGAGGGCTAATCGATGAGCAGTTCTTC. Translated, it gives CASSLGLAGGLIDEQFF.

The gene calls are TRBV6-6 and TRBJ2-7, with D perhaps matching TRBD2 (6 bases). The V end was cut by 2 bases, the J end by 10 bases, with 9 bases between. The CDR3 spans 11 residues. CDR1 is MNHNY, CDR2 SVGAGI, per germline (reference sequence). The DNA of the CDR3 is TGTGCCAGCAGTTACCCGGAGGGACAGTACTTC. It codes for CASSYPEGQYF.

V is TRBV3-1 (or the pseudogene TRBV3-2) and J is TRBJ1-2; 10 bases align to TRBD1. The ends lost 6 bases at V and 13 bases at J; junction bases unmatched: 5. This CDR3 comprises 11 residues. Per the germline V gene, CDR1 is LGHDT and CDR2 is YNNKEL (reference sequence). CDR3 in DNA: TGTGCCAGCAGAGGGGACAGGGGCGCCACCTTC. It specifies CASRGDRGATF.